Below, one T cell receptor beta chain is given with its context. Its antigen is undetermined. This record comes from a study of T-cell memory formation after mild COVID-19. Germline values: CDR1 SGDLS, CDR2 YYNGEE. Trimming removed 0 bases from V and 14 bases from J, with 14 bases in between. The CDR3 is made up of 12 amino acids. The study's findings and limits: CD4+ clones that contracted lay mainly in CM and EM; CD8+ ones lay in EMRA.

Amplification by 5'RACE using constant-segment primers produced TCR alpha and TCR beta cDNA libraries that carried sample barcodes and UMIs. From the 5' RACE reads, TCRdb called clonotypes with MiXCR, one entry per CDR3 protein. This table holds 150,000 to 200,000 distinct CDR3 sequences, roughly 10% found once. The source material was PBMCs or a T cell subset sorted from them (not recorded which). The TCR originated in a young man who had mild COVID-19 (a few samples of this study predate the infection). Cell type and time point are not known. The chain uses TRBV9 and TRBJ1-2; D gene uncertain. This chain's CDR3 is CASSVVGFDLTF. DNA of the CDR3: TGTGCCAGCAGCGTAGTAGGATTCGATCTAACCTTC.